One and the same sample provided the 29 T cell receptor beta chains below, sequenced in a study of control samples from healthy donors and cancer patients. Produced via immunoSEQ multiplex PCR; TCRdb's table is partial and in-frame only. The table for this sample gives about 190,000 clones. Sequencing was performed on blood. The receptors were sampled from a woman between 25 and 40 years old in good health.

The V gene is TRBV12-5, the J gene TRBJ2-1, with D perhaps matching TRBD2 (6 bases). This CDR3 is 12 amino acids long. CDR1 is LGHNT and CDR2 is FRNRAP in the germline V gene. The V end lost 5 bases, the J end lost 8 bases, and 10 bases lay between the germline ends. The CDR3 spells CASGTRGYEQFF. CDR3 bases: TGTGCTAGTGGTACCCGGGGGTATGAGCAGTTCTTC.

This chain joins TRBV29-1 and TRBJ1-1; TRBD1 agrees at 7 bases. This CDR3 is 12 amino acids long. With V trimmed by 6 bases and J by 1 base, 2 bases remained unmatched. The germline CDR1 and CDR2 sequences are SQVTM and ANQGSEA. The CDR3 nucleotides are TGCAGCGTCAGACAGGGGAACACTGAAGCTTTCTTT. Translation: CSVRQGNTEAFF.

CDR3 nucleotides: TGTGCCAGCAGTTACCAAGGACAGGGGTATTCACCCCTCCACTTT. Amino acids: CASSYQGQGYSPLHF. The genes are TRBV6-5 and TRBJ1-6; TRBD1 matches 9 bases. Unmatched junction bases numbered 4, after V lost 2 bases and J lost 8 bases. Germline V lookup: CDR1 MNHEY, CDR2 SVGAGI. The CDR3 has 15 residues.

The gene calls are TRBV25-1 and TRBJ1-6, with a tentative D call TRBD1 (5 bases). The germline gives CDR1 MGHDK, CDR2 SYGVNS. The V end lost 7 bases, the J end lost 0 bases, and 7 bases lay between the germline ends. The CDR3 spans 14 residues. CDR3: CASTGGSYNSPLHF. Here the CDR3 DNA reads TGTGCCAGCACTGGGGGCTCCTATAATTCACCCCTCCACTTT.

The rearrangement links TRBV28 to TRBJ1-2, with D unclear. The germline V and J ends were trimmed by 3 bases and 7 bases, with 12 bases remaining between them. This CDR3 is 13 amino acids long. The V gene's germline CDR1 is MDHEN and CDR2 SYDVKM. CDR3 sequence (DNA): TGTGCCAGCAGTTTGACTGGTACGGGTGGCTACACCTTC. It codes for CASSLTGTGGYTF.

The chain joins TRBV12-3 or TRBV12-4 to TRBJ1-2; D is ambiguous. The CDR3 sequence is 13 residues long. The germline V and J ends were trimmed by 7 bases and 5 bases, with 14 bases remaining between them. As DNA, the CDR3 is TGTGCCAGCACTCCCCGGGGAAAGTATGGCTACACCTTC. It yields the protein CASTPRGKYGYTF.

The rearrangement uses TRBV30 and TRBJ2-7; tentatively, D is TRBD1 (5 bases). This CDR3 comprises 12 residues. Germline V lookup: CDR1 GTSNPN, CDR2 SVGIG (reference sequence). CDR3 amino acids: CAFDWGLYEQYF. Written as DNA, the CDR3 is TGTGCTTTCGATTGGGGCCTCTACGAGCAGTACTTC.

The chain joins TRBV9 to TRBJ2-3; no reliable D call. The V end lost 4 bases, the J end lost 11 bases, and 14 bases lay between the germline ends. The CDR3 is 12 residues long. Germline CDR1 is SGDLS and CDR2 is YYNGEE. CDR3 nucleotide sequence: TGTGCCAGCAGCCCCCCTCTGGGTGAGCAGTATTTT. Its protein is CASSPPLGEQYF.

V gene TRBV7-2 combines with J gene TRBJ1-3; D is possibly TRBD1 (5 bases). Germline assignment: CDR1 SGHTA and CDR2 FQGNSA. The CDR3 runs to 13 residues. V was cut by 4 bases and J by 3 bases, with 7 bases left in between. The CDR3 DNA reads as TGTGCCAGCAGCTCAGGGCGTGGAAACACCATATATTTT. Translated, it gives CASSSGRGNTIYF.

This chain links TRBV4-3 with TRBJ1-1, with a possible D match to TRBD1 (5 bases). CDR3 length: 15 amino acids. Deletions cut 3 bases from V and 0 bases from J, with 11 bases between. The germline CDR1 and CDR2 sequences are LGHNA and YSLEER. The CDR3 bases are TGCGCCAGCAGCCAGGTAGACAGAATGAACACTGAAGCTTTCTTT. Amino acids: CASSQVDRMNTEAFF.

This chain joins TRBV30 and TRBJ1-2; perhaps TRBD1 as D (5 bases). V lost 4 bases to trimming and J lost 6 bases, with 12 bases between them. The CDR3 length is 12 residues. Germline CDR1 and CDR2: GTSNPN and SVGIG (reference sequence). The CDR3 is CAWTWGTDGYTF. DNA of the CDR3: TGTGCCTGGACGTGGGGGACTGATGGCTACACCTTC.

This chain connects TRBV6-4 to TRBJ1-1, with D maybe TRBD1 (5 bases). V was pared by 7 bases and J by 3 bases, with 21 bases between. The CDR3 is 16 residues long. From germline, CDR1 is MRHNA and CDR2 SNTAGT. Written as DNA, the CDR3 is TGTGCCAGCATCTCCCGGGACCGAAGCTTTGACACTGAAGCTTTCTTT. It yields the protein CASISRDRSFDTEAFF.

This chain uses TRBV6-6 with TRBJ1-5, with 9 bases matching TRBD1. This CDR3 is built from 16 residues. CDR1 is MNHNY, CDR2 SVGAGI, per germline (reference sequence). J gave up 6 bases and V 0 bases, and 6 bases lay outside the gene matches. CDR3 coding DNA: TGTGCCAGCAGTTACTCGGGACAGGGTGGGGGTCAGCCCCAGCATTTT. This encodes CASSYSGQGGGQPQHF.

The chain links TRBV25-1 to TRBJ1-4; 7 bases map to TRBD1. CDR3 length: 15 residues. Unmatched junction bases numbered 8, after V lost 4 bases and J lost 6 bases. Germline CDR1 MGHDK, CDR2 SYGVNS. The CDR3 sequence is CASSGFGRGHEKLFF. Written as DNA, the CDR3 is TGTGCCAGCAGTGGATTCGGTAGGGGGCATGAAAAACTGTTTTTT.

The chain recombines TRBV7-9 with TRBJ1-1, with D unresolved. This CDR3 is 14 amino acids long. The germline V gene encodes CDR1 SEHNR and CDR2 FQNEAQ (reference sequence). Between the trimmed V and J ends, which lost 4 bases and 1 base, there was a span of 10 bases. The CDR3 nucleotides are TGTGCCAGCAGCTCCCTATGGAGGAACACTGAAGCTTTCTTT. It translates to CASSSLWRNTEAFF.

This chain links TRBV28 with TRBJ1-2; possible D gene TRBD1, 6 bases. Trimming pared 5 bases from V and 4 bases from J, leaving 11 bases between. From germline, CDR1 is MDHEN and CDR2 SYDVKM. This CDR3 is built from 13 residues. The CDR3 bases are TGTGCCAGCAGTAGTGACAGGCGCTATGGCTACACCTTC. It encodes CASSSDRRYGYTF.

DNA of the CDR3: TGCAGCGTGGGCACTGGGTTTGTCGCTAATGAAAAACTGTTTTTT. This codes for CSVGTGFVANEKLFF. The V gene is TRBV29-1, the J gene TRBJ1-4, with D unclear. V shed 6 bases and J shed 3 bases, with 17 bases lying between them. From germline, CDR1 is SQVTM and CDR2 ANQGSEA. The CDR3 is 15 amino acids.

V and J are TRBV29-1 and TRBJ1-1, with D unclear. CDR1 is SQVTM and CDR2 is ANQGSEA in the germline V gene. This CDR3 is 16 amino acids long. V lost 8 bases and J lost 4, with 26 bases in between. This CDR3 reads CSPAVGKGSRSTEAFF. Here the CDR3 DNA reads TGCAGCCCGGCGGTAGGTAAAGGTTCCAGGAGCACTGAAGCTTTCTTT.

CDR3 coding DNA: TGTGCCAGCAGCTTCGGGGCTGGTGGAGCTTTCTTT. The encoded protein is CASSFGAGGAFF. The chain is built from TRBV7-9 and TRBJ1-1, with D maybe TRBD1 (5 bases). Trimming took off 3 bases at V and 10 bases at J, with 12 bases between the two ends. This CDR3 is 12 amino acids long. Germline lookup yields CDR1 SEHNR and CDR2 FQNEAQ (reference sequence).

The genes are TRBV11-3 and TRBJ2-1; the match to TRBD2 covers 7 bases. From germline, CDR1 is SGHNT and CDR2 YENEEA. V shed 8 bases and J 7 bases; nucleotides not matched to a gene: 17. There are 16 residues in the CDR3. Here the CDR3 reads CASQPGRGSLGNEQFF. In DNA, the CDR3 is TGTGCCAGCCAACCGGGGCGGGGGTCTTTGGGTAATGAGCAGTTCTTC.

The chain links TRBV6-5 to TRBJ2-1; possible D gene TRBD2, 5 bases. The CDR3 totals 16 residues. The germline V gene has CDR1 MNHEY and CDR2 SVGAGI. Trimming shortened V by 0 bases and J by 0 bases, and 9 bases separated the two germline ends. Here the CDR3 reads CASSYSIGSSYNEQFF. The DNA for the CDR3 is TGTGCCAGCAGTTACTCGATAGGGAGCTCCTACAATGAGCAGTTCTTC.

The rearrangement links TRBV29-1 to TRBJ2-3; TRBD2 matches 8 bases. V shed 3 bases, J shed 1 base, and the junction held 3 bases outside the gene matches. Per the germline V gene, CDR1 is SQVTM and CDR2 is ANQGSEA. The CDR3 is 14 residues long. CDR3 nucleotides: TGCAGCGTTGAGCGGGGGGTTGGCACAGATACGCAGTATTTT. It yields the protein CSVERGVGTDTQYF.

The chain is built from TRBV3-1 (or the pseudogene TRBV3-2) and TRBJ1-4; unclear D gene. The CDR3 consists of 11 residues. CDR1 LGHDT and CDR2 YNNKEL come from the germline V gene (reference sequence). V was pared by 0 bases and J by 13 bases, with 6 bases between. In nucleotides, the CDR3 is TGTGCCAGCAGCCAAGAGGGTGGACTGTTTTTT. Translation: CASSQEGGLFF.

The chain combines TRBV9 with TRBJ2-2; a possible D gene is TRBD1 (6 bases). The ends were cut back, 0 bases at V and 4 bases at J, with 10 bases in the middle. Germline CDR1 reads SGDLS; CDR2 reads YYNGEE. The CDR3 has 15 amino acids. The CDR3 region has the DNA TGTGCCAGCAGCGTAGCGGGACACTCCACCGGGGAGCTGTTTTTT. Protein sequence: CASSVAGHSTGELFF.

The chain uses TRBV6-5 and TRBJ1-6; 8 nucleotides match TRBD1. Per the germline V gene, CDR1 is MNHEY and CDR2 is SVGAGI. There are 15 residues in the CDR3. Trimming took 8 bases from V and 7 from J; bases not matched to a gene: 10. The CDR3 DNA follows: TGTGCCAGCTCCCGGACAGGGCCCTTAAATTCACCCCTCCACTTT. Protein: CASSRTGPLNSPLHF.

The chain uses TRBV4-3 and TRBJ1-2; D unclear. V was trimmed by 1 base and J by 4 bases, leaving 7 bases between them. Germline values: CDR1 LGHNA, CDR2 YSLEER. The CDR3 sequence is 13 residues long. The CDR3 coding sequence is TGCGCCAGCAGCCAAGCCGGGGTCTATGGCTACACCTTC. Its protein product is CASSQAGVYGYTF.

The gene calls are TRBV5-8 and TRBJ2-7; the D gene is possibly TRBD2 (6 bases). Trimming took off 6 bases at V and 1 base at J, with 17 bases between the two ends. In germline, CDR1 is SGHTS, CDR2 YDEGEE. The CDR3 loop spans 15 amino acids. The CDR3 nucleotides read TGTGCCAGCACTGCGGCGGGGTACATATCCTACGAGCAGTACTTC. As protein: CASTAAGYISYEQYF.

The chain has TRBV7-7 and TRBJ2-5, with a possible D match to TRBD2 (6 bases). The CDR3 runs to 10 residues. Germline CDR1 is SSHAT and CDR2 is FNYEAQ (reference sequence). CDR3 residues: CASGGETQYF. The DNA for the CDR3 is TGTGCTAGCGGAGGCGAGACCCAGTACTTC.

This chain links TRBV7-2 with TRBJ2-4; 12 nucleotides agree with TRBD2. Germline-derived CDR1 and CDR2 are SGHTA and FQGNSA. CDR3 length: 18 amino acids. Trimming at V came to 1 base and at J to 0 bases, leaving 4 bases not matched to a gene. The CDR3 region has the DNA TGTGCCAGCAGCTTAGGCCCGACTAGCGGGGGAGCCAAAAACATTCAGTACTTC. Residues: CASSLGPTSGGAKNIQYF.